The 3 T cell receptor beta chains reported below all come from one sample, sequenced in a study of beta chain features in type 1 diabetes (dated by TCRdb to 2016 to 2019). The library was prepared using the immunoSEQ multiplex PCR assay. The entire amount of isolated RNA was reverse transcribed using the High Capacity cDNA Reverse Transcription Kit, so the sequenced TCRB transcripts were expressed ones. TCRdb carries this immuneACCESS record with in-frame sequences only. Its versions omit some clonotypes, under half of them owing to an unresolved V gene in the studies checked, with the rest unexplained. The sample table records fewer than 550,000 clones; roughly 10% of these occur just once. Over 0.04% of the sample rests with the top ten. Sequenced material: naive CD4+ T cells from blood. In the paper's terms, the cell subset or site label means: true naive CD4+ T cells. The receptors were gathered from a woman aged 18-30 years in good health.

This clone has ten or more counts. The chain has TRBV18 and TRBJ2-7, with D unclear. This CDR3 has 13 residues. Trimming stripped 6 bases from V and 3 bases from J, with 12 bases between. Germline V gives CDR1 KGHSH, CDR2 LQKENI. The CDR3 DNA sequence: TGTGCCAGCTCGCTCGTCGCGCGCTACGAGCAGTACTTC. Translated, it gives CASSLVARYEQYF.

Turning to this clone: The sample carries other DNA sequences with the same CDR3. V and J are TRBV29-1 and TRBJ2-3; tentative D call: TRBD1 (5 bases). V lost 5 bases and J 4 bases, leaving 10 bases between the germline ends. The CDR3 covers 12 residues. The germline V gene has CDR1 SQVTM and CDR2 ANQGSEA. CDR3 protein: CSVRQSADTQYF. The CDR3 DNA reads as TGCAGCGTTAGACAGTCGGCAGATACGCAGTATTTT.

This clone appeared a few times. The chain couples TRBV7-2 to TRBJ2-1, with D unresolved. The CDR3 is 14 residues long. Trimming shortened V by 2 bases and J by 6 bases, and 11 bases separated the two germline ends. Germline V gives CDR1 SGHTA, CDR2 FQGNSA. The CDR3 here is CASSLPGKPNEQFF. For the CDR3, the DNA is TGTGCCAGCAGCTTACCTGGGAAACCCAATGAGCAGTTCTTC.